The 20 T cell receptor beta chains given below trace back to one sample, sequenced in a study of cytomegalovirus exposure and HLA in healthy donors. PCR used 60 Vbeta primers and 13 Jbeta primers. Data came from immunoSEQ multiplex PCR; TCRdb stores just in-frame clones and leaves some out. Among around 200,000 clones listed, approximately 79% were seen once. Source material: PBMCs. The receptors were gathered from a man aged 45-65 years in good health and CMV-seronegative.

The genes are TRBV6-1 and TRBJ1-5; no clear D. The CDR3 totals 13 residues. Germline values: CDR1 MNHNS, CDR2 SASEGT. V was cut by 2 bases and J by 7 bases, with 9 bases left in between. The CDR3 coding sequence is TGTGCCAGCAGTGAAAACGGGGTGCAGCCCCAGCATTTT. Residues: CASSENGVQPQHF.

The V and J genes are TRBV21-1 and TRBJ2-3; the table's D call, TRBD1, was not checked against the DNA. TRBV21-1 is a documented pseudogene. The CDR3 has 15 residues. This CDR3 is CASSKSVRDRDTQYF. The CDR3 bases are TGTGCCAGCAGCAAAAGCGTCAGGGACAGAGATACGCAGTATTTT.

The CDR3 sequence is CASSQEGRRSYYNEQFF. CDR3 nucleotides: TGCGCCAGCAGCCAAGAGGGGCGGCGGAGCTACTACAATGAGCAGTTCTTC. The J gene is TRBJ2-1, the V gene TRBV4-1; TRBD1 might be the D (5 bases). Germline-derived CDR1 and CDR2 are MGHRA and YSYEKL. The CDR3 totals 17 residues. Deletions cut 0 bases from V and 3 bases from J, with 15 bases between.

This clone appeared a few times. The J gene is TRBJ1-3, the V gene TRBV9, with D possibly matching TRBD1 (5 bases). CDR3 size: 11 residues. Germline CDR1 is SGDLS and CDR2 is YYNGEE. Trimming removed 5 bases from V and 7 bases from J, with 7 bases in between. The CDR3 reads CASRGGNTIYF. CDR3 sequence (DNA): TGTGCCAGCAGGGGGGGGAACACCATATATTTT.

The chain joins TRBV4-2 to TRBJ1-2; no reliable D call. Trimming left V 0 bases short and J 8 bases short, with 10 bases between. In germline, CDR1 is LGHNA, CDR2 YNFKEQ. The CDR3 length is 13 residues. DNA for the CDR3: TGTGCCAGCAGCCAAGATCCCAGATGGGGCTACACCTTC. Translating it yields CASSQDPRWGYTF.

The chain combines TRBV25-1 with TRBJ2-7, with 10 bases matching TRBD2. The trim removed 4 bases at V and 4 bases at J, leaving 10 bases unmatched. The CDR3 runs to 16 residues. Germline assignment: CDR1 MGHDK and CDR2 SYGVNS. Here the CDR3 reads CASSGTSSGSVYEQYF. The CDR3 bases are TGTGCCAGCAGTGGAACCTCTAGCGGGAGTGTGTACGAGCAGTACTTC.

The V call is TRBV9, the J call TRBJ1-2, with D hard to call. Trimming stripped 2 bases from V and 1 base from J, with 15 bases between. Germline V gene lookup returns CDR1 SGDLS and CDR2 YYNGEE. This CDR3 comprises 16 residues. CDR3 amino acids: CASSVPSNGVNYGYTF. The CDR3 DNA sequence: TGTGCCAGCAGCGTCCCTAGCAACGGGGTTAACTATGGCTACACCTTC.

V is TRBV6-1 and J is TRBJ1-3; possibly TRBD1 for D (5 bases). The CDR3 is made up of 15 amino acids. Trimming left V 6 bases short and J 0 bases short, with 12 bases between. The V gene's germline CDR1 is MNHNS and CDR2 SASEGT. The CDR3 DNA reads TGTGCCAGCAGGCACACAGGAGACTCTGGAAACACCATATATTTT. Amino acid sequence: CASRHTGDSGNTIYF.

The V call is TRBV2, the J call TRBJ2-5; 7 bases line up with TRBD1. CDR3 length equals 19 residues. V lost 6 bases and J lost 5; bases outside the gene matches: 24. Germline CDR1 reads SNHLY; CDR2 reads FYNNEI. CDR3 sequence reads: CASSETSDWTGPRSETQYF. DNA of the CDR3: TGTGCCAGCAGCGAGACATCTGATTGGACAGGCCCTAGATCGGAGACCCAGTACTTC.

This clone showed up just once. The gene calls are TRBV9 and TRBJ2-1; TRBD2 matches 10 bases. This CDR3 is built from 15 residues. Trimming cost V 5 bases and J 6 bases; bases outside gene matches: 8. CDR1 SGDLS and CDR2 YYNGEE come from the germline V gene. The CDR3 nucleotides read TGTGCCAGCAGTTCCAGACTAGCGGGTCGCAATGAGCAGTTCTTC. This gives the protein CASSSRLAGRNEQFF. Together with reference TRBV9 and TRBJ2-1, the CDR3 gives the full variable domain: DSGVTQTPKHLITATGQRVTLRCSPRSGDLSVYWYQQSLDQGLQFLIQYYNGEERAKGNILERFSAQQFPDLHSELNLSSLELGDSALYFCASSSRLAGRNEQFFGPGTRLTVL.

V gene TRBV2 combines with J gene TRBJ2-5; a weak D match, TRBD2 (6 bases). Germline V gives CDR1 SNHLY, CDR2 FYNNEI. The CDR3 covers 15 residues. Trimming pared 0 bases from V and 5 bases from J, leaving 13 bases between. DNA for the CDR3: TGTGCCAGCAGTGAAGCACGACTAGTCTCGGAGACCCAGTACTTC. Encoded protein: CASSEARLVSETQYF.

The chain uses TRBV28 and TRBJ2-2; D is perhaps TRBD1 (6 bases). V lost 8 bases to trimming and J lost 4 bases, with 17 bases between them. CDR1 is MDHEN and CDR2 is SYDVKM in the germline V gene. This CDR3 has 15 residues. CDR3 sequence: CASREGQWPTGELFF. CDR3 DNA: TGTGCCAGCCGAGAAGGACAGTGGCCCACCGGGGAGCTGTTTTTT.

The gene calls are TRBV12-1 and TRBJ2-1; TRBD2, as called in the table, went unchecked against the DNA. TRBV12-1 is shown as a pseudogene. The length of the CDR3 is 20 residues. The CDR3 bases are TGTGCCAGCAGCCCACCGGGACTAGCGGGACCCCAGAGCTCCTACAATGAGCAGTTCTTC. Translation gives CASSPPGLAGPQSSYNEQFF.

The DNA of the CDR3 is TGTGCCTGGAGTAAAGAGTTGAGTGGCACTGAAGCTTTCTTT. As protein: CAWSKELSGTEAFF. This chain joins TRBV30 and TRBJ1-1; no clear D gene. The germline gives CDR1 GTSNPN, CDR2 SVGIG (reference sequence). V lost 2 bases and J lost 4, with 14 bases in between. The CDR3 is 14 amino acids.

V gene TRBV7-3 combines with J gene TRBJ2-1, with 7 nucleotides matching TRBD2. The CDR3 is 14 amino acids. CDR1 and CDR2 from the germline V gene are SGHTA and FQGTGA. V lost 3 bases and J lost 8; bases outside the gene matches: 7. The CDR3 bases are TGTGCCAGCAGCTTTGGGGGAGGGCTGGATGAGCAGTTCTTC. It is translated as CASSFGGGLDEQFF.

Comment on this clone: Distinct nucleotide sequences in the sample also encode this CDR3. The chain recombines TRBV19 with TRBJ2-7; TRBD1 aligns across 8 bases. The V gene's germline CDR1 is LNHDA and CDR2 SQIVND (reference sequence). J was trimmed by 1 base and V by 3 bases; bases with no gene match: 2. CDR3 size: 14 residues. This chain's CDR3 is CASSITGGSYEQYF. The CDR3 coding sequence is TGTGCCAGTAGTATTACAGGGGGATCCTACGAGCAGTACTTC.

This clone occurred once. The chain has TRBV13 and TRBJ2-1; D perhaps matches TRBD1 (6 bases). Germline lookup yields CDR1 PRHDT and CDR2 FYEKMQ (reference sequence). V dropped 10 bases and J dropped 1 base, with 11 bases sitting between them. The length of the CDR3 is 13 residues. This CDR3 reads CATGTSSYNEQFF. For the CDR3, the DNA is TGTGCCACCGGGACAAGTTCCTACAATGAGCAGTTCTTC.

The CDR3: CASSLYGLAGAGELFF. CDR3 DNA sequence: TGTGCCAGCAGTTTATACGGACTAGCGGGAGCCGGGGAGCTGTTTTTT. This chain connects TRBV27 to TRBJ2-2; 13 nucleotides line up with TRBD2. The germline gives CDR1 MNHEY, CDR2 SMNVEV (reference sequence). V lost 1 base, J lost 6 bases, and 2 bases stayed unmatched. The CDR3 extends over 16 amino acids.

The V and J genes are TRBV7-9 and TRBJ1-4, with TRBD1 as a possible D gene (5 bases). Germline assignment: CDR1 SEHNR and CDR2 FQNEAQ (reference sequence). CDR3 size: 17 residues. The V gene lost 1 base and the J gene lost 5 bases, with 17 bases spanning the gap. CDR3 nucleotide sequence: TGTGCCAGCAGCTTAGGGGCTAACAGGATTATAAATGAAAAACTGTTTTTT. It codes for CASSLGANRIINEKLFF. Looking up the rest from reference TRBV7-9 and TRBJ1-4 gives the full variable domain: DTGVSQNPRHKITKRGQNVTFRCDPISEHNRLYWYRQTLGQGPEFLTYFQNEAQLEKSRLLSDRFSAERPKGSFSTLEIQRTEQGDSAMYLCASSLGANRIINEKLFFGSGTQLSVL.

This clone has just a few counts. This rearrangement joins TRBV27 to TRBJ2-1; 9 bases fit TRBD2. CDR3 size: 18 residues. Trimming took 6 bases from V and 5 from J; bases not matched to a gene: 17. Germline V CDR1 and CDR2: MNHEY, SMNVEV (reference sequence). CDR3 coding DNA: TGTGCCAGCAGGGCATCGGGGGACACTAGCGGGTACCACAATGAGCAGTTCTTC. This gives the protein CASRASGDTSGYHNEQFF.